The rows below give T cell receptor beta chains drawn from one sample of a study of blood T cell repertoires in COVID-19. Libraries were prepared by immunoSEQ multiplex PCR; TCRdb keeps only in-frame clonotypes and omits some of them. The data contain under 500,000 clones, 80% to 90% of them singletons. The sequenced material came from PBMCs or T cells enriched from blood (not recorded which). The receptor set was obtained from a man aged 25-45 years who had recovered from COVID-19. Each CDR3 is given without its conserved first and last residue. The D gene is left open where the match is weak.

v_gene,j_gene,d_gene,CDR3aa
TRBV19,TRBJ1-1,NA,ASSVRTVNTEAF
TRBV28,TRBJ2-1,NA,ASSLGRENEQF
TRBV4-1,TRBJ1-6,TRBD1,ASSYGTGGSPLH
TRBV7-3,TRBJ2-7,TRBD2,ASSPGLAGGRSLDSYEQY
TRBV5-1,TRBJ2-7,TRBD2,ASSFGTSGIYEQY
TRBV28,TRBJ1-5,TRBD1,ASSARDRDLQPQH
TRBV4-1,TRBJ2-1,TRBD2,ASSQGLAGGDEQF
TRBV18,TRBJ1-2,NA,ASSPASVLRSGYT
TRBV12-3/TRBV12-4,TRBJ2-1,NA,ASSATSLEQF
TRBV10-3,TRBJ2-1,NA,AISERGSQSSYNEQF
TRBV19,TRBJ1-4,NA,ASSIGRGPTNEKLF
TRBV7-9,TRBJ2-7,NA,ASSPCRGGYEQY
TRBV2,TRBJ1-2,TRBD1,ASSELDRGQSGYT
TRBV10-3,TRBJ2-1,TRBD2,AISETSGRGTNYNEQF
TRBV30,TRBJ2-2,TRBD2,AWKARWGLAGSSGELF
TRBV18,TRBJ1-1,NA,ASGRDRNTEAF
TRBV11-2,TRBJ2-6,TRBD1,ASSPRRTGFSGANVLT
TRBV12-5,TRBJ1-6,NA,ASGVRAFNSPLH
TRBV7-6,TRBJ1-1,TRBD1,ASSLVEGQGNTEAF
TRBV7-8,TRBJ2-7,NA,ASSLAPWALDHEQY
TRBV4-1,TRBJ2-3,NA,ASSLRAESDTQY
TRBV24-1,TRBJ2-7,TRBD2,ATSDRGTSGRYEQY
TRBV5-1,TRBJ1-6,NA,ASSLREHNSPLH
TRBV28,TRBJ1-2,TRBD1,ASIQDRRNYGYT
TRBV9,TRBJ2-7,NA,ASSVGGTRGEQY
TRBV10-3,TRBJ2-1,TRBD1,AISEHGTGSSEQF
TRBV10-2,TRBJ1-5,NA,ASMVGVGQPQH
TRBV3-1/TRBV3-2,TRBJ2-2,TRBD2,ASSQGFAGGLYTGELF
TRBV2,TRBJ2-5,NA,ASSDQQETQY
TRBV4-1,TRBJ2-1,TRBD2,ASSQVSGRNEQF
TRBV5-1,TRBJ2-3,TRBD2,ASSPGSGRTDTQY
TRBV10-1,TRBJ2-1,TRBD1,ASSQGQSYNEQF
TRBV28,TRBJ2-2,TRBD2,ASSTPSGSMGTGELF
TRBV2,TRBJ1-1,NA,ASSDLDTEAF
TRBV6-5,TRBJ2-5,NA,ASSYSAGRETQY
TRBV6-5,TRBJ2-1,TRBD2,ASTPREGLYNEQF
TRBV28,TRBJ2-1,TRBD2,ASIPGGVLWNEQF
TRBV7-8,TRBJ2-2,NA,ASRRTQPNTGELF
TRBV14,TRBJ1-1,NA,ASSPSRDPGQAF
TRBV11-2,TRBJ1-6,TRBD1,ASSLSGQGTSPLH
TRBV18,TRBJ2-3,TRBD2,ASSQKGLAGDTQY